This entry lists 18 T cell receptor beta chains sequenced from one sample in a study of blood T cell repertoires in COVID-19. The method was immunoSEQ multiplex PCR; TCRdb's version includes in-frame clones alone and lacks a portion of them. This sample has about 170,000 clones, with more than 75% found just once. Source material: peripheral blood. The receptor source for this set is an elderly woman with COVID-19, enrolled during active disease.

V gene TRBV12-3 or TRBV12-4 combines with J gene TRBJ1-1; D gene ambiguous. Trimming shortened V by 7 bases and J by 7 bases, and 13 bases separated the two germline ends. CDR3 length: 12 amino acids. The CDR3 coding sequence is TGTGCCAGCACCCAGACCGGACTTGAAGCTTTCTTT. This sequence encodes CASTQTGLEAFF.

The chain has TRBV6-5 and TRBJ2-1; D not resolved. The ends were cut back, 5 bases at V and 4 bases at J, with 3 bases in the middle. CDR3 length: 11 amino acids. Germline assignment: CDR1 MNHEY and CDR2 SVGAGI. DNA of the CDR3: TGTGCCAGCAGTCAGTACAATGAGCAGTTCTTC. This translates into CASSQYNEQFF.

The genes are TRBV5-4 and TRBJ2-7, with 7 bases lining up with TRBD2. There are 13 residues in the CDR3. V lost 3 bases, J lost 2 bases, and 2 bases stayed unmatched. Germline V lookup: CDR1 SGHNT, CDR2 YYREEE (reference sequence). The CDR3 loop reads CASSYGLAYEQYF. CDR3 sequence (DNA): TGTGCCAGCAGCTATGGACTAGCCTACGAGCAGTACTTC.

This chain joins TRBV7-8 and TRBJ2-7; the match to TRBD1 covers 7 bases. The CDR3 covers 14 residues. The J segment lost 0 bases and the V segment lost 3 bases, leaving 2 bases of the junction unmatched. Germline CDR1 reads SGHVS; CDR2 reads FQNEAQ. The DNA for the CDR3 is TGTGCCAGCAGCTTGGGACAGAGCTCCTACGAGCAGTACTTC. This sequence encodes CASSLGQSSYEQYF.

V usage is TRBV11-2 and J usage is TRBJ2-1, with D possibly matching TRBD1 (5 bases). The V gene lost 0 bases and the J gene lost 8 bases, with 11 bases spanning the gap. Germline CDR1 and CDR2: SGHAT and FQNNGV. The CDR3 sequence is 14 residues long. CDR3 coding DNA: TGTGCCAGCAGCTTAGATTTCAGGGCGTATGAGCAGTTCTTC. Translated, it gives CASSLDFRAYEQFF.

The chain recombines TRBV6-5 with TRBJ1-1; D gene unclear. This CDR3 spans 13 amino acids. Per germline, CDR1 MNHEY and CDR2 SVGAGI. The germline V and J ends were trimmed by 7 bases and 0 bases, with 9 bases remaining between them. CDR3 sequence reads: CASNPTLNTEAFF. The CDR3 DNA sequence: TGTGCCAGCAACCCAACTCTGAACACTGAAGCTTTCTTT.

The chain links TRBV11-2 to TRBJ2-5; no reliable D call. Germline V gene sequence: CDR1 SGHAT, CDR2 FQNNGV. This CDR3 region has 13 residues. V dropped 5 bases and J dropped 3 bases, with 10 bases sitting between them. The CDR3 loop is CASSKEKKETQYF. CDR3 DNA sequence: TGTGCCAGCAGCAAGGAGAAGAAAGAGACCCAGTACTTC.

This chain connects TRBV7-2 to TRBJ2-7; 9 bases align to TRBD2. The CDR3 is made up of 13 amino acids. The germline V gene has CDR1 SGHTA and CDR2 FQGNSA. J gave up 5 bases and V 6 bases, and 5 bases lay outside the gene matches. CDR3 DNA sequence: TGTGCCAGCAGTTCTAGCGGGATTAACGAGCAGTACTTC. This sequence encodes CASSSSGINEQYF.

The gene calls are TRBV19 and TRBJ1-5; D is perhaps TRBD1 (5 bases). The germline V gene has CDR1 LNHDA and CDR2 SQIVND (reference sequence). CDR3 length: 17 residues. Trimming removed 6 bases at V and 2 bases at J, with 20 bases between. The CDR3 region has the DNA TGTGCCAGTAGCGCAGACCCGGGCCCGGGGGGCAATCAGCCCCAGCATTTT. Its translation: CASSADPGPGGNQPQHF.

The V call is TRBV19, the J call TRBJ2-1; 13 positions agree with TRBD2. CDR1 and CDR2 from the germline V gene are LNHDA and SQIVND (reference sequence). Trimming took 4 bases from V and 7 from J; bases not matched to a gene: 1. This CDR3 is 14 amino acids long. The CDR3 loop is CASSRLAGGNEQFF. CDR3 sequence (DNA): TGTGCCAGTAGTAGACTAGCGGGAGGTAATGAGCAGTTCTTC.

The chain recombines TRBV7-2 with TRBJ2-5; 11 bases line up with TRBD2. CDR1 and CDR2 (germline): SGHTA, FQGNSA. The junction had 6 bases not matched to a gene; V was cut back by 1 base and J by 5 bases. There are 16 residues in the CDR3. The CDR3 reads CASSLGSGRARETQYF. The CDR3 DNA reads as TGTGCCAGCAGCTTAGGTAGCGGGAGGGCCAGGGAGACCCAGTACTTC.

This rearrangement joins TRBV28 to TRBJ2-1, with TRBD2 matching 7 bases. The CDR3 spans 15 residues. With 5 bases clipped from V and 5 bases from J, the junction kept 9 bases outside the gene matches. Germline CDR1 and CDR2: MDHEN and SYDVKM. CDR3 in amino acids: CASSPLAETNNEQFF. CDR3 bases: TGTGCCAGCAGTCCTCTAGCGGAAACGAACAATGAGCAGTTCTTC.

The rearrangement links TRBV19 to TRBJ2-5, with 11 bases aligning to TRBD2. Germline CDR1 is LNHDA and CDR2 is SQIVND (reference sequence). The V and J ends lost 6 bases and 4 bases, in that order; junction bases with no gene match: 7. The CDR3 loop spans 15 amino acids. CDR3 DNA sequence: TGTGCCAGTAGCATACTAGCGGGAGCTAGAGAGACCCAGTACTTC. As protein: CASSILAGARETQYF.

The chain carries TRBV5-1 and TRBJ2-2; tentatively, D is TRBD1 (5 bases). CDR3 size: 14 residues. Germline CDR1 is SGHRS and CDR2 is YFSETQ. V lost 7 bases and J 4 bases, leaving 14 bases between the germline ends. CDR3 DNA: TGCGCCAGCGAGGCGACAGCAGCCACCGGGGAGCTGTTTTTT. It specifies CASEATAATGELFF.

This clone was counted ten times or more. This chain links TRBV19 with TRBJ2-2; 9 bases fit TRBD2. V lost 7 bases and J lost 5; bases outside the gene matches: 17. Per the germline V gene, CDR1 is LNHDA and CDR2 is SQIVND (reference sequence). This CDR3 spans 18 amino acids. CDR3 in amino acids: CASKGGLFSGSMTGELFF. The CDR3 DNA is TGTGCCAGTAAAGGGGGCCTCTTTAGCGGGAGTATGACCGGGGAGCTGTTTTTT.

The rearrangement joins TRBV1 to TRBJ1-6; TRBD1, the table's D call, lacks a check against the DNA. TRBV1 is assigned pseudogene status. CDR3 length equals 15 residues. This CDR3 is CTSSQDSSYNSPLHF. DNA of the CDR3: TGCACCAGCAGCCAAGATTCCAGCTATAATTCACCCCTCCACTTT.

The V call is TRBV28, the J call TRBJ1-2; D remains unclear. The CDR3 runs 14 residues. V lost 7 bases and J 0 bases, leaving 12 bases between the germline ends. The germline V gene encodes CDR1 MDHEN and CDR2 SYDVKM. CDR3 DNA sequence: TGTGCCAGCACCTTAGCAGCCTCTAACTATGGCTACACCTTC. Translation gives CASTLAASNYGYTF.

The genes are TRBV2 and TRBJ1-5, with D perhaps matching TRBD1 (6 bases). CDR1 is SNHLY, CDR2 FYNNEI, per germline. Trimming removed 2 bases at V and 7 bases at J, with 15 bases between. The CDR3 loop spans 15 amino acids. CDR3 protein: CASSELRGGVQPQHF. CDR3 coding DNA: TGTGCCAGCAGTGAATTAAGGGGGGGCGTGCAGCCCCAGCATTTT.